The 10 T cell receptor beta chains below come from one sample, sequenced in a study of T cell responses to AZD1222 COVID-19 vaccine. Only in-frame clones appear in the TCRdb table, and some are missing; sequencing was by immunoSEQ multiplex PCR. The sample consists of approximately 150,000 clones, just under 95% of them appearing once. The sample consisted of peripheral blood, taken on day 0 of AZD1222 vaccination. These receptors originate from an adult in good health.

The rearrangement uses TRBV11-1 and TRBJ2-1; 7 bases agree with TRBD2. The CDR3 consists of 13 residues. After removal of 8 bases from V and 4 bases from J, the junction contained 5 bases not matched to a gene. The V gene's germline CDR1 is SGHAT and CDR2 FQDESV (reference sequence). DNA for the CDR3: TGTGCCAGCCGGGGGGTTCGTTACAATGAGCAGTTCTTC. Encoded protein: CASRGVRYNEQFF.

This clone was seen only a few times. This chain connects TRBV11-2 to TRBJ1-1; 9 bases map to TRBD1. This CDR3 has 14 residues. Losses at the gene ends were 4 bases for V and 5 bases for J; bases not matched to a gene: 5. Germline assignment: CDR1 SGHAT and CDR2 FQNNGV. The CDR3 nucleotides read TGTGCCAGCAGCTCTTACAGGGGGCAAACTGAAGCTTTCTTT. This codes for CASSSYRGQTEAFF.

J is TRBJ2-7 and V is TRBV7-2; D may be TRBD1 or TRBD2 (6 bases each). V lost 5 bases, J lost 1 base, and 18 bases lay in between. Germline V lookup: CDR1 SGHTA, CDR2 FQGNSA. This CDR3 contains 16 residues. The CDR3 region is CASSPGGVLMSYEQYF. For the CDR3, the DNA is TGTGCCAGCAGCCCCGGGGGCGTATTAATGTCCTACGAGCAGTACTTC.

The chain is built from TRBV18 and TRBJ2-7, with 11 bases fitting TRBD1. In germline, CDR1 is KGHSH, CDR2 LQKENI. CDR3 length: 14 residues. The V gene end was trimmed by 5 bases and the J gene end by 3 bases; junction bases not matched to a gene: 3. DNA for the CDR3: TGTGCCAGCTCAATGGACAGGGGGCACTACGAGCAGTACTTC. Translated: CASSMDRGHYEQYF.

V usage is TRBV6-5 and J usage is TRBJ1-6; D remains unclear. Trimming removed 8 bases at V and 4 bases at J, with 9 bases between. CDR1 and CDR2 from the germline V gene are MNHEY and SVGAGI. The CDR3 is 13 residues long. CDR3 sequence (DNA): TGTGCCAGCCACGGCATTTATAATTCACCCCTCCACTTT. Residues: CASHGIYNSPLHF.

In its sample, this clone was seen once. DNA of the CDR3: TGTGCCAGCAGCTTAGGTAACCCGGGACTAGCCGGGGAGCTGTTTTTT. Protein product: CASSLGNPGLAGELFF. This rearrangement joins TRBV7-6 to TRBJ2-2; 8 bases line up with TRBD2. The junction had 7 bases not matched to a gene; V was cut back by 1 base and J by 6 bases. The CDR3 covers 16 residues. Germline V gene data show CDR1 as SGHVS and CDR2 as FNYEAQ.

This clone was found once. The V call is TRBV2, the J call TRBJ1-2; D is unresolved. The length of the CDR3 is 14 residues. Germline V gives CDR1 SNHLY, CDR2 FYNNEI. Deletions cut 5 bases from V and 5 bases from J, with 15 bases between. CDR3 sequence (DNA): TGTGCCAGCAGTCGCGACGGGCCGGATTATGGCTACACCTTC. Protein sequence: CASSRDGPDYGYTF.

The chain links TRBV19 to TRBJ2-1, with D tentatively TRBD1 or TRBD2 (5 bases each). The V end was cut by 3 bases, the J end by 12 bases, with 12 bases between. The CDR3 extends over 12 amino acids. Per germline, CDR1 LNHDA and CDR2 SQIVND (reference sequence). CDR3 in DNA: TGTGCCAGTAGTATTAGGCTCGGGGCGCAGTTCTTC. This gives the protein CASSIRLGAQFF.

The rearrangement links TRBV29-1 to TRBJ2-1; 10 bases agree with TRBD2. The junction had 11 bases not matched to a gene; V was cut back by 3 bases and J by 6 bases. Germline CDR1 is SQVTM and CDR2 is ANQGSEA. The CDR3 runs 16 residues. CDR3 loop: CSVDGWASGRPNEQFF. CDR3 DNA sequence: TGCAGCGTTGACGGGTGGGCTAGCGGGAGACCCAATGAGCAGTTCTTC.

The chain recombines TRBV7-2 with TRBJ1-3; D is ambiguous. This CDR3 region has 18 residues. The germline gives CDR1 SGHTA, CDR2 FQGNSA. V lost 0 bases and J 3 bases, leaving 18 bases between the germline ends. The CDR3 protein is CASSLAPWVIGVGNTIYF. The DNA for the CDR3 is TGTGCCAGCAGCTTAGCGCCATGGGTCATCGGGGTTGGAAACACCATATATTTT.